This T cell receptor beta chain was sequenced during a study of T cells in Graves' hyperthyroidism and ophthalmopathy. Study-level background: Upon initial diagnosis and before any treatment, peripheral blood was collected. The study, taken as a whole, reports: With a median lead of 6.5 months before onset, the model predicted ophthalmopathy. Clonotypes that were expanded in thyroid above 0.001 mostly appeared in blood too.

At least 3 on the Clinical Activity Score was recorded for ophthalmopathy patients, who also had NOSPECS grade at least 4 and duration under 3 months. This clonotype was observed a handful of times. Antigen specificity is unknown. From RNA transcripts, TCR beta CDR3 regions were amplified. The primer set for the first-round RT-PCR of the TCR CDR3 was HTBI. TCRdb used MiXCR to reprocess the multiplex PCR reads, holding one entry per CDR3 protein. This table has about 600,000 distinct CDR3 sequences, about a sixth appearing once. The CDR3 loop spans 20 amino acids. Germline lookup yields CDR1 PRHDT and CDR2 FYEKMQ (reference sequence). J gave up 6 bases and V 0 bases, and 13 bases lay outside the gene matches.

This receptor was obtained from a woman in her 40s with Graves' ophthalmopathy. The gene calls are TRBV13 and TRBJ2-2; TRBD2 matches 13 bases. The sequencing input was blood. The CDR3 DNA reads as TGTGCCAGCAGCTTAGGAAACCCGGGACTAGCGGGATCTTTCTCCGGGGAGCTGTTTTTT. The encoded protein is CASSLGNPGLAGSFSGELFF. The full variable domain, rest sourced from reference TRBV13 and TRBJ2-2, is AAGVIQSPRHLIKEKRETATLKCYPIPRHDTVYWYQQGPGQDPQFLISFYEKMQSDKGSIPDRFSAQQFSDYHSELNMSSLELGDSALYFCASSLGNPGLAGSFSGELFFGEGSRLTVL.